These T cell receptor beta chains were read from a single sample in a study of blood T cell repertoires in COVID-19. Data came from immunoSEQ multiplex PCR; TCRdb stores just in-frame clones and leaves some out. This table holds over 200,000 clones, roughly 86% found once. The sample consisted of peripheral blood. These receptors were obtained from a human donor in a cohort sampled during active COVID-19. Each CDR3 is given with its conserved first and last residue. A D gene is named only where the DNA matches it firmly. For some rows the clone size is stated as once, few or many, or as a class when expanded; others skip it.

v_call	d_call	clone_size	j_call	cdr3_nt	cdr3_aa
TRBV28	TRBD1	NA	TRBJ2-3	TGTGCCAGCAGTTTGGCGACAGGGATCGTGGATACGCAGTATTTT	CASSLATGIVDTQYF
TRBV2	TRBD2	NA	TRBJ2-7	TGTGCCAGTCGAGGACTAGCGGCGGTTGGCGAGCAGTACTTC	CASRGLAAVGEQYF
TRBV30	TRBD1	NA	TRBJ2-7	TGTGCCTGGAGTTACAATAGACAGGGTGGCGAGCAGTACTTC	CAWSYNRQGGEQYF
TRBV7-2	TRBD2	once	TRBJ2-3	TGTGCCAGCAGCTTAGAGGCCCCTAGCGGGATAAGCACAGATACGCAGTATTTT	CASSLEAPSGISTDTQYF
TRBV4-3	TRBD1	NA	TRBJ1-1	TGCGCCAGCAGCGAAAAGCTACAGGGGGCCAGCACTGAAGCTTTCTTT	CASSEKLQGASTEAFF
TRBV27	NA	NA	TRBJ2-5	TGTGCCAGCACCAGACTAGGGAGGGGGCAAGAGACCCAGTACTTC	CASTRLGRGQETQYF
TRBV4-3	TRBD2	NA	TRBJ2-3	TGCGCCAGCAGCCAAGGGTCGATAGCGGGGGGCACAGATACGCAGTATTTT	CASSQGSIAGGTDTQYF
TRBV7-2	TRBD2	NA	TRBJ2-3	TGTGCCAGCAGCTTCAGCGGGGGGGCTTGGGATACGCAGTATTTT	CASSFSGGAWDTQYF
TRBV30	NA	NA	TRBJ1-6	TGTGCCTGGCTACAGACATATAATTCACCCCTCCACTTT	CAWLQTYNSPLHF
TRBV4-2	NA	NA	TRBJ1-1	TGTGCCAGCAGCCAACAACAGGGAGTGAACACTGAAGCTTTCTTT	CASSQQQGVNTEAFF
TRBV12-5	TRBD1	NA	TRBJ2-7	TGTGCTAGTGGTTCGGGACAGGGGGCTCAGTACGAGCAGTACTTC	CASGSGQGAQYEQYF
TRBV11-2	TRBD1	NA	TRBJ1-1	TGTGCCAGCAGCCTAGACAGGGACACTGAAGCTTTCTTT	CASSLDRDTEAFF
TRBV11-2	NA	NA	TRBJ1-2	TGTGCCAGCAGCTTAGTCGGACAAAGAGGCTACACCTTC	CASSLVGQRGYTF
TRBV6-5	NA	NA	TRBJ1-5	TGTGCCAGCAGTTACAACCGGGGTCAGCCCCAGCATTTT	CASSYNRGQPQHF
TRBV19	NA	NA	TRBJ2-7	TGTGCCAGCCACGAGGCGGGGATGGCGTACGAGCAGTACTTC	CASHEAGMAYEQYF
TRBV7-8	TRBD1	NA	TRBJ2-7	TGTGCCAGCAGCCCGGGTCGGGACAGTCGTTACGAGCAGTACTTC	CASSPGRDSRYEQYF
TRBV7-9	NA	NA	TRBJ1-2	TGTGCCAGCAGCTTATCGGAGGGAAAGGATGGCTACACCTTC	CASSLSEGKDGYTF
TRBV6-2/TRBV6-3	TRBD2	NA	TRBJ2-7	TGTGCCAGCAGTTACTCGCCTAGCGGGACCACCGAGCAGTACTTC	CASSYSPSGTTEQYF
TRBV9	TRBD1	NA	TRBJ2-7	TGTGCCAGCAGCCCAGGGGGCAGGAGATCTTACGAGCAGTACTTC	CASSPGGRRSYEQYF
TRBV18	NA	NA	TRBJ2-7	TGTGCCAGCTCACCAATTTTAGCGGTTACCTACGAGCAGTACTTC	CASSPILAVTYEQYF
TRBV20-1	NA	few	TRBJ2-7	TGCAGTGCTAGTGGCCTTACGAAGGGGGCCTACGAGCAGTACTTC	CSASGLTKGAYEQYF
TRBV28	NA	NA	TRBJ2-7	TGTGCCAGCAGTGGGGTGGCGGACAGCTCCTACGAGCAGTACTTC	CASSGVADSSYEQYF
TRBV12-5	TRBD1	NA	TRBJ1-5	TGTGCTAGTGGAGTCGTCCGGGACAGGCTAGGATATAGCAATCAGCCCCAGCATTTT	CASGVVRDRLGYSNQPQHF
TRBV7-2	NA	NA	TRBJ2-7	TGTGCCAGCAGCCCCGGCTCCTACGAGCAGTACTTC	CASSPGSYEQYF
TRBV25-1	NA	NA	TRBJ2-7	TGTGCCAGCAGTGTAGCCTACGAGCAGTACTTC	CASSVAYEQYF
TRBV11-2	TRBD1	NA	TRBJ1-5	TGTGCCAGCAGCCTCGGGACAGGGGTTAGCAATCAGCCCCAGCATTTT	CASSLGTGVSNQPQHF
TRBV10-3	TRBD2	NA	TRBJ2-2	TGTGCCATCAGTGGGCCCATCGCGGGGGGCCTCACCGGGGAGCTGTTTTTT	CAISGPIAGGLTGELFF
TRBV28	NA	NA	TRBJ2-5	TGTGCCAGCAGTTCAGTTCAGGCGCTGAGAGAGACCCAGTACTTC	CASSSVQALRETQYF